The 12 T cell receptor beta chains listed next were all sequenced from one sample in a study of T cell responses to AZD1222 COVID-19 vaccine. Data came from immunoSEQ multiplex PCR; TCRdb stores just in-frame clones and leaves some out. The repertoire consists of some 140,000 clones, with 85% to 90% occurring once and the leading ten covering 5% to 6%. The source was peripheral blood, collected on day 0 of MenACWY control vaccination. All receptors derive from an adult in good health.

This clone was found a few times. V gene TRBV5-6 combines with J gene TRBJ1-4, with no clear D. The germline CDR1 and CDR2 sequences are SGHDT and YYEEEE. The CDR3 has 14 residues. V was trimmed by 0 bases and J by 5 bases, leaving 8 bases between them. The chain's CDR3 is CASSLVDVNEKLFF. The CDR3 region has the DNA TGTGCCAGCAGCTTGGTTGATGTGAATGAAAAACTGTTTTTT.

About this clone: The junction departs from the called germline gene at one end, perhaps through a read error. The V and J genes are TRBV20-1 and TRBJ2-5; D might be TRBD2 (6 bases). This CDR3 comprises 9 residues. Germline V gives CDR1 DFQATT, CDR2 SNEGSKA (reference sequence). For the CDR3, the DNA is TGCAGTGCCTTCCTTGGGGGGAACTTC. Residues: CSAFLGGNF.

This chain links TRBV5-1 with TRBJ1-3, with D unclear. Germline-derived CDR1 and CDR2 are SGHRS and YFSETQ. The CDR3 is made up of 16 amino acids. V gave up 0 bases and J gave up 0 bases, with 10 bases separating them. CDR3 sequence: CASSLDLQISGNTIYF. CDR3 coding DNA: TGCGCCAGCAGCTTGGATTTACAGATCTCTGGAAACACCATATATTTT.

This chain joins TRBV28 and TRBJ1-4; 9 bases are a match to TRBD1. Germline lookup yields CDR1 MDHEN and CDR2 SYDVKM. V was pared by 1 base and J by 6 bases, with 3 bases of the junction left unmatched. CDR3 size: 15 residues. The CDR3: CASSLSGTGYEKLFF. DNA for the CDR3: TGTGCCAGCAGTTTATCCGGGACAGGGTATGAAAAACTGTTTTTT.

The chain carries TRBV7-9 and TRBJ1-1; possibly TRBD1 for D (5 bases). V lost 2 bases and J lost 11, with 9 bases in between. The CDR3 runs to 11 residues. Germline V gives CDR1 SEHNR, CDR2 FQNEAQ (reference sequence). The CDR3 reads CASSLLGEAFF. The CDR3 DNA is TGTGCCAGCAGCTTATTGGGGGAGGCTTTCTTT.

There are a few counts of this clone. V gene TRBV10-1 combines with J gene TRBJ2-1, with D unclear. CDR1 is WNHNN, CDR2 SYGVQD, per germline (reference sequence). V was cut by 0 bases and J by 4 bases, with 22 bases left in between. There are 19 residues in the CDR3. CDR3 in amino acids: CASSESSTQYANRYNEQFF. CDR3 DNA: TGCGCCAGCAGTGAGTCCTCTACGCAGTACGCAAATCGATACAATGAGCAGTTCTTC.

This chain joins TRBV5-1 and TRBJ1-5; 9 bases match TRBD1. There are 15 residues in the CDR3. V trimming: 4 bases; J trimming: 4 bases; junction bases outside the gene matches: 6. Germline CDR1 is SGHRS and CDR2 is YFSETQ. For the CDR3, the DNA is TGCGCCAGCAGCCTTGGACAGGGGAATAATCAGCCCCAGCATTTT. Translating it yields CASSLGQGNNQPQHF.

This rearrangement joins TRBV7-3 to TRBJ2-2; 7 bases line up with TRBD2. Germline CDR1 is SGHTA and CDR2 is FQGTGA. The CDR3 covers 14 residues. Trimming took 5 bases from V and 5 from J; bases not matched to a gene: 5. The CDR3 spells CASSPSGGTGELFF. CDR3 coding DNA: TGTGCCAGCAGCCCTAGCGGCGGGACCGGGGAGCTGTTTTTT.

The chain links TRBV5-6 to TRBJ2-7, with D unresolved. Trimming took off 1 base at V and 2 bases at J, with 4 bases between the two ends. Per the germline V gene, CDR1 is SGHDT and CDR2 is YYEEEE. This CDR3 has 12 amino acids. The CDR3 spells CASSLQAYEQYF. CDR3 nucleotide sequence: TGTGCCAGCAGCTTGCAGGCCTACGAGCAGTACTTC.

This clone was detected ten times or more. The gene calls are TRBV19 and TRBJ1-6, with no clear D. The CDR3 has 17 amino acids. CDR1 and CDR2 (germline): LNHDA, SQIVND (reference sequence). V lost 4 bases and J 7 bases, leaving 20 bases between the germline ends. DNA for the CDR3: TGTGCCAGTAGTAACACAAAGATCGGCGACTACAATTCACCCCTCCACTTT. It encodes CASSNTKIGDYNSPLHF.

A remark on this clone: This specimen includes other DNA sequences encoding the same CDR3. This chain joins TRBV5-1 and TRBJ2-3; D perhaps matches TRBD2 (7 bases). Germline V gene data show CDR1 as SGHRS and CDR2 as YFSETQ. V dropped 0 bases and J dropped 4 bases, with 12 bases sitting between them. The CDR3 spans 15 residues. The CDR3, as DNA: TGCGCCAGCAGCTTGGGGGGCGGGGGCGCAGATACGCAGTATTTT. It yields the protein CASSLGGGGADTQYF.

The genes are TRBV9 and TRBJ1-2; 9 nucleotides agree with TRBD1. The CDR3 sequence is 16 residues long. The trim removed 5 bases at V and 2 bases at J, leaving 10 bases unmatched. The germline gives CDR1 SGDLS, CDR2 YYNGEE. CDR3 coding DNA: TGTGCCAGCAGTCCGGGACAGGGCCCTTCAAACTATGGCTACACCTTC. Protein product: CASSPGQGPSNYGYTF.